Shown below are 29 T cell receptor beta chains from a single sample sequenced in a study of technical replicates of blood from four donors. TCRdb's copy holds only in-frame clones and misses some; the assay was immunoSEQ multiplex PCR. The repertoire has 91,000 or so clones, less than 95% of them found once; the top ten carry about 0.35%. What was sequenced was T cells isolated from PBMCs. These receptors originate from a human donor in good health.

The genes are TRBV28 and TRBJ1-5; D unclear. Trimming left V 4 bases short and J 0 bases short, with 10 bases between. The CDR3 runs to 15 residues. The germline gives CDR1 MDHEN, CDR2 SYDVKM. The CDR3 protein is CASSSAVHSNQPQHF. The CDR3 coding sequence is TGTGCCAGCAGTTCCGCGGTTCATAGCAATCAGCCCCAGCATTTT.

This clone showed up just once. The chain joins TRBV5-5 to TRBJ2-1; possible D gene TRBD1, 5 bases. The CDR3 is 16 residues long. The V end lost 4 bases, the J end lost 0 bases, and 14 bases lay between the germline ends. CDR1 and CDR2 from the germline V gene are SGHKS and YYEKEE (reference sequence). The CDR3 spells CASSPRQGSSYNEQFF. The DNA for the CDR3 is TGTGCCAGCAGCCCTCGCCAGGGTAGCTCCTACAATGAGCAGTTCTTC.

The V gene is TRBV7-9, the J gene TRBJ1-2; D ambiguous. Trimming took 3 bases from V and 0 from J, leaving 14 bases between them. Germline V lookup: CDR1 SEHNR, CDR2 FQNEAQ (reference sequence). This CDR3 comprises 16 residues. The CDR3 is CASSFDTLRTNYGYTF. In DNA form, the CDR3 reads TGTGCCAGCAGCTTCGACACCTTAAGGACTAACTATGGCTACACCTTC.

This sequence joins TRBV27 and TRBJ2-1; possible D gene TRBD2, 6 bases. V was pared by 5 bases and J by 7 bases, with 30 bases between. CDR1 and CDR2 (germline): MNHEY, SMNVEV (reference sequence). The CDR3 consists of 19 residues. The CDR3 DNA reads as TGTGCCAGCAGTCCAATAGCCCTCATCCCTAGCGATCTTGGGAATGAGCAGTTCTTC. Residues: CASSPIALIPSDLGNEQFF.

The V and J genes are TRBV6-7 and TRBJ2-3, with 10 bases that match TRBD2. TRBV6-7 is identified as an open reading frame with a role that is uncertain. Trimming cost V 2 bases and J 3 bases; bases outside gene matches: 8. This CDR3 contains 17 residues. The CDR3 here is CASSYPKAGGPTDTQYF. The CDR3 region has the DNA TGTGCCAGCAGTTACCCTAAAGCGGGAGGGCCTACAGATACGCAGTATTTT.

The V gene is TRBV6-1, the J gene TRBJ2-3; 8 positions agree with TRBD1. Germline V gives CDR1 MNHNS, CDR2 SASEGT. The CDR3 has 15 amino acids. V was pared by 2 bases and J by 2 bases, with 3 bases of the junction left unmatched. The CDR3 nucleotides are TGTGCCAGCAGTGAACGACAGGGGCTCACAGATACGCAGTATTTT. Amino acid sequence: CASSERQGLTDTQYF.

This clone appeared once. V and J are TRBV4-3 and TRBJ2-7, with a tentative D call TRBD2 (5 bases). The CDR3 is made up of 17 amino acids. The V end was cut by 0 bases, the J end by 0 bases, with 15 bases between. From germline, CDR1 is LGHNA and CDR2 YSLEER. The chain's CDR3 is CASSQDQASGISYEQYF. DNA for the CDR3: TGCGCCAGCAGCCAAGATCAGGCGAGCGGAATCTCCTACGAGCAGTACTTC.

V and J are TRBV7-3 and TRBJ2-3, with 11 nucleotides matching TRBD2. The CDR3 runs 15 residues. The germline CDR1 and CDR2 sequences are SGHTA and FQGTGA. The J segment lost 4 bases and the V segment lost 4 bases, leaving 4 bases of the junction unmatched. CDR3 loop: CASSSGLAVADTQYF. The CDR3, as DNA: TGTGCCAGCAGCTCGGGACTAGCGGTTGCAGATACGCAGTATTTT.

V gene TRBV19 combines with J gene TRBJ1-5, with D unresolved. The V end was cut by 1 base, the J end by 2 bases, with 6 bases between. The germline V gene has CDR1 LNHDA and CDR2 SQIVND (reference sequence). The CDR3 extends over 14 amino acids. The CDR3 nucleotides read TGTGCCAGTAGTATAGGAGAAGGCAATCAGCCCCAGCATTTT. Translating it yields CASSIGEGNQPQHF.

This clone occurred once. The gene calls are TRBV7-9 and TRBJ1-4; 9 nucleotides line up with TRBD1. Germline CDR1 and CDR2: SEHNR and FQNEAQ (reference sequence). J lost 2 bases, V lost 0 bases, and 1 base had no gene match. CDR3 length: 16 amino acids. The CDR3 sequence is CASSLATGGTNEKLFF. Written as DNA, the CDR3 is TGTGCCAGCAGCTTAGCCACAGGGGGCACTAATGAAAAACTGTTTTTT.

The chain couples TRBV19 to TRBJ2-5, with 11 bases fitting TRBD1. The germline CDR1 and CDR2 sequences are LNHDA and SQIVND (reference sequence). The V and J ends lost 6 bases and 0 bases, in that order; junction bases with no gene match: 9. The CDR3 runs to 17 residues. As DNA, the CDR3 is TGTGCCAGTAGAATGACCGGGACAGGGGGGAACCAAGAGACCCAGTACTTC. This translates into CASRMTGTGGNQETQYF.

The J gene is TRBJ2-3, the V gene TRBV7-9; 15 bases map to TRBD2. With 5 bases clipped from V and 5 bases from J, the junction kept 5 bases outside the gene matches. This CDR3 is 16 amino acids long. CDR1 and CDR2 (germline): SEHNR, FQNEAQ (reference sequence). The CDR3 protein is CASSPGLAGGGDTQYF. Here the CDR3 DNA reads TGTGCCAGCAGCCCGGGACTAGCGGGAGGAGGAGATACGCAGTATTTT. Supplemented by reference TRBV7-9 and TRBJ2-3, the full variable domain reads DTGVSQNPRHKITKRGQNVTFRCDPISEHNRLYWYRQTLGQGPEFLTYFQNEAQLEKSRLLSDRFSAERPKGSFSTLEIQRTEQGDSAMYLCASSPGLAGGGDTQYFGPGTRLTVL.

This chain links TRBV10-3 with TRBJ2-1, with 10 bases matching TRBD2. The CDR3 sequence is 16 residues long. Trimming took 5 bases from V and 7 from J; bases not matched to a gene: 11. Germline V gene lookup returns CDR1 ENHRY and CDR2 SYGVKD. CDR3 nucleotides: TGTGCCATCAGTAAACTCATAGCGGGAGGACATAATGAGCAGTTCTTC. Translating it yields CAISKLIAGGHNEQFF.

The DNA of the CDR3 is TGTGCCAGCAGCTTAGTAAGTAGTGAGCAGTTCTTC. It is translated as CASSLVSSEQFF. The chain is built from TRBV7-2 and TRBJ2-1; D gene unclear. V lost 1 base and J lost 9, with 7 bases in between. The CDR3 loop spans 12 amino acids. The V gene's germline CDR1 is SGHTA and CDR2 FQGNSA.

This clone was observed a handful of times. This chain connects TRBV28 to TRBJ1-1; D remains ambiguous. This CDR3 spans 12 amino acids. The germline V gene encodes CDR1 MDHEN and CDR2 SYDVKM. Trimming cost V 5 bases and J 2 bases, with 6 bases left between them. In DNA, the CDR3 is TGTGCCAGCAGTCCTAGTAACACTGAAGCTTTCTTT. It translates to CASSPSNTEAFF.

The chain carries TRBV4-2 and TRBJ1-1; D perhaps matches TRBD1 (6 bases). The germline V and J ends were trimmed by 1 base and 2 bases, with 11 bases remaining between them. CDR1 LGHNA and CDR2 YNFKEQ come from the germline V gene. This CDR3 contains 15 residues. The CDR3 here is CASSQADRENTEAFF. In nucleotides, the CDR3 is TGTGCCAGCAGCCAAGCGGACAGAGAAAACACTGAAGCTTTCTTT.

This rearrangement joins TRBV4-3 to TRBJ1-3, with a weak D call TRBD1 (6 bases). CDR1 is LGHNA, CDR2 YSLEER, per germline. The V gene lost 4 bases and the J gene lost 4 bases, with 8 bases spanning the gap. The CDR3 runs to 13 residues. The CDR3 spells CASSRGQGNTIYF. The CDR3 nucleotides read TGCGCCAGCAGCCGTGGACAGGGAAACACCATATATTTT.

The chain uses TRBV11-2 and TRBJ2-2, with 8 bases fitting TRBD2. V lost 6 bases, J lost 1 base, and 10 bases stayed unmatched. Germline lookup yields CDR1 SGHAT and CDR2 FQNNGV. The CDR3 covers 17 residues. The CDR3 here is CASSTWFGGENTGELFF. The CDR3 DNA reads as TGTGCCAGCAGTACCTGGTTCGGGGGGGAGAACACCGGGGAGCTGTTTTTT.

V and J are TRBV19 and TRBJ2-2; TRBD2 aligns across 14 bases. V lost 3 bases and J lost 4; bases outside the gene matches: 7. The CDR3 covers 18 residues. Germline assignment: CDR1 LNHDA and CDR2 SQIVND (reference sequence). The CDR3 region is CASSMGAGTSGSTGELFF. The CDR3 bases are TGTGCCAGTAGTATGGGAGCCGGGACTAGCGGGAGCACCGGGGAGCTGTTTTTT.

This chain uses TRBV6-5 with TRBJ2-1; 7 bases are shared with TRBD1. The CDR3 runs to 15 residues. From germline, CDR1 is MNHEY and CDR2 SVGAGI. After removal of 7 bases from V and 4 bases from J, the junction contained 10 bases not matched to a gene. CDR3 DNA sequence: TGTGCCAGCACCCACACAGGGGAAATTTACAATGAGCAGTTCTTC. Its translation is CASTHTGEIYNEQFF.

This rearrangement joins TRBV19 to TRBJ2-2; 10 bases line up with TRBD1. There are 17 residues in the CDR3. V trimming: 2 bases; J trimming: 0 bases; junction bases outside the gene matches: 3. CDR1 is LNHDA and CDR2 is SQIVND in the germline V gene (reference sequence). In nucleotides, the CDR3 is TGTGCCAGTAGTATATTTGGGACAGGGGCGAACACCGGGGAGCTGTTTTTT. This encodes CASSIFGTGANTGELFF.

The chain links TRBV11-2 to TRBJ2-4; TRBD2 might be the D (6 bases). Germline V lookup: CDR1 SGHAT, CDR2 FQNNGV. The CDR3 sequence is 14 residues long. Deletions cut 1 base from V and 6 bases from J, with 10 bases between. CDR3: CASSLASEGNIQYF. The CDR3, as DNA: TGTGCCAGCAGCTTAGCCTCGGAGGGAAACATTCAGTACTTC.

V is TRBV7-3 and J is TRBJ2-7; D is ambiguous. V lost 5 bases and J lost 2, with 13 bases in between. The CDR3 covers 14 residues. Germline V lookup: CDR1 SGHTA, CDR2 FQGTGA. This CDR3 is CASSPGDTPYEQYF. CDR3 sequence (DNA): TGTGCCAGCAGCCCCGGCGACACTCCCTACGAGCAGTACTTC.

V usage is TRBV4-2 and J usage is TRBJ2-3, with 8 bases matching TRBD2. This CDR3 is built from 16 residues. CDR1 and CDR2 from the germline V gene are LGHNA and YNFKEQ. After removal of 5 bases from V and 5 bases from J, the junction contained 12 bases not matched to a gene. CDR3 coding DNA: TGTGCCAGCAGCTATACTAGCGGAGCCGGGGGAGATACGCAGTATTTT. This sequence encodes CASSYTSGAGGDTQYF.

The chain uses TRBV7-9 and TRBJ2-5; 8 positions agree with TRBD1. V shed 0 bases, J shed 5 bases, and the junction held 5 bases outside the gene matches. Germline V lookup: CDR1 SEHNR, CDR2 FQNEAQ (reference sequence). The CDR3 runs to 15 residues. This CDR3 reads CASSLAAGGLETQYF. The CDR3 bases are TGTGCCAGCAGCTTAGCCGCAGGGGGCTTGGAGACCCAGTACTTC.

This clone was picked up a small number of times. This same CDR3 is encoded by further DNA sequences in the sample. The CDR3 is CASSLGQNTEAFF. CDR3 nucleotide sequence: TGTGCCAGCAGCTTAGGACAGAACACTGAAGCTTTCTTT. This chain links TRBV7-9 with TRBJ1-1; D gene uncertain. Trimming removed 1 base from V and 1 base from J, with 4 bases in between. CDR1 and CDR2 (germline): SEHNR, FQNEAQ (reference sequence). The CDR3 is 13 residues long.

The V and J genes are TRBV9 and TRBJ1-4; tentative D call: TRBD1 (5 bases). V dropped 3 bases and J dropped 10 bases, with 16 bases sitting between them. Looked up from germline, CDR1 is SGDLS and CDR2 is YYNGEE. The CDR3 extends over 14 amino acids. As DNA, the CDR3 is TGTGCCAGCAGCGCCACACCGGGGGTTGCAAAACTGTTTTTT. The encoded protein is CASSATPGVAKLFF.

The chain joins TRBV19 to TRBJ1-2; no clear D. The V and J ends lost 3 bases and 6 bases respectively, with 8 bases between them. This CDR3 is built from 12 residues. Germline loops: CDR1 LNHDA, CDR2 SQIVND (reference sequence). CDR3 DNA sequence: TGTGCCAGTAGTATCTCGGTCCATGGCTACACCTTC. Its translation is CASSISVHGYTF.

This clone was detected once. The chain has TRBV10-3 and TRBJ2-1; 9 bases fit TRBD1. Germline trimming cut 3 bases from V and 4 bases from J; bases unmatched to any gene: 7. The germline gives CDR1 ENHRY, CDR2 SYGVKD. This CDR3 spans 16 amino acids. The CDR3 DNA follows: TGTGCCATCAGTGACTCCTTTGGACAGGGGTACAATGAGCAGTTCTTC. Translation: CAISDSFGQGYNEQFF.